This TCR beta chain was sequenced for a study of T cells in Graves' hyperthyroidism and ophthalmopathy. TCR beta CDR3 regions were amplified from RNA. When the TCR CDR3 underwent first-round RT-PCR, the HTBI primer set was used. In TCRdb, the multiplex PCR reads were re-called with MiXCR into one record per CDR3 protein. The top ten clones hold about 20% of a sample with more than 300,000 distinct CDR3 sequences, about 15% of them seen once. Ophthalmopathy cases met thresholds of Clinical Activity Score at least 3, NOSPECS grade at least 4 and duration under 3 months. Germline-derived CDR1 and CDR2 are SGHAT and FQNNGV. The V gene end was trimmed by 5 bases and the J gene end by 9 bases; junction bases not matched to a gene: 18. The CDR3 runs 18 residues.

The chain carries TRBV11-2 and TRBJ2-1; 11 bases map to TRBD2. This sequence was found in a woman aged 30 to 39 with Graves' ophthalmopathy. Material for sequencing was blood. CDR3 amino acids: CASSANSGGVLVPIEQFF. As DNA, the CDR3 is TGTGCCAGCAGCGCCAATAGCGGGGGGGTCCTGGTTCCAATTGAGCAGTTCTTC.